Listed here is a single T cell receptor beta chain. Its antigen is not yet known. There are no base qualities to consult, and no much larger clone falls within one base. Per the germline V gene (reference sequence), MNHEY is the CDR1 and SMNVEV is the CDR2. The CDR3 runs 14 amino acids, cysteine and phenylalanine included. Here the CDR3 DNA is all that survives: 42 bases in frame from base 1. From V the trimming removes 4 bases and from J it removes 2 bases, while the gene matches leave 3 bases of the junction unaccounted for. The immunoSEQ multiplex PCR assay was used to generate TCR libraries, with TCR-beta and/or TCR-alpha/delta assays applied to each sample. The Illumina high-throughput platform was used to sequence the amplified TCR libraries. On the study's bioinformatics: Clustering and dimensionality reduction were performed using pairwise TCRdist distances among GMM-specific receptors from ex vivo sorted or in vitro expanded T cells. Each clinical repertoire was assigned a mean NN-distance score, defined as the average TCRdist to the nearest 10% of tetramer-positive reference sequences. GEM TCR motif frequency was calculated as the fraction of unique TCRs that matched known GEM sequences in V/J usage and CDR3 length. Linear discriminant analysis with leave-one-out cross-validation, implemented in scikit-learn, was used to classify active tuberculosis. Not all clones reach the TCRdb copy of this immuneACCESS table, which keeps in-frame sequences only. Checked studies attribute under half of the gap to unresolved V genes and leave the rest unexplained. D and trimming come from the DNA, and the V and J calls and clone size come from that table. For this sample there are more than 20,000 clones; around 85% appear just once. 14% to 15% of the sample is held by the ten biggest clonotypes.

The sample's time point, from its label and the paper: new active TB diagnosis, blood taken before or within 7 days of starting treatment. Patients with active tuberculosis were defined as newly diagnosed, HIV-seronegative South African adults aged 18 years or older. Confirmation of active tuberculosis was based on positive sputum smear microscopy and/or a positive M. tuberculosis culture. Unsorted cryopreserved PBMC were immunosequenced, covering on average approximately 91,000 T cells per clinical donor. This entry is derived from a study of T cells in tuberculosis (dated by TCRdb to the late 2010s). Some background on the complete study: The study combined CD1B tetramers and high-throughput TCR immunosequencing to characterize T cells specific for the mycobacterial lipid antigen glucose monomycolate (GMM). IGRA-negative adolescents, IGRA-positive adolescents with latent tuberculosis and adults with active tuberculosis, about nine per group, were compared in a South African clinical cohort. PBMC from active tuberculosis patients were archived either before standard anti-tuberculosis treatment began or within 7 days of its start. General conclusions and limits of the study: Clinical samples were chosen by availability of cryopreserved specimens, and active tuberculosis cases were adults while controls were adolescents. With the diverse GMM-specific repertoire as input, a classifier achieved approximately 90% accuracy (AUROC around 0.9), whereas GEM motif frequencies as input gave more than 55% accuracy. The smaller NN-distances in active tuberculosis patients were driven in part by shorter CDR3-alpha lengths, while the difference seen for TCR-beta was not statistically significant. Smaller mean NN-distances to GMM-specific TCRs were observed in active tuberculosis TCR-alpha repertoires than in IGRA-negative controls, suggesting clonal expansion of GMM-specific TCRs.

The sample here was PBMCs, taken at tuberculosis diagnosis. This chain joins TRBV27 to TRBJ1-1; 8 nucleotides in the junction match TRBD1. The receptor comes from an adult with tuberculosis. The CDR3 protein is CASSYRGANTEAFF. The bases read TGTGCCAGCAGTTACAGGGGGGCTAACACTGAAGCTTTCTTT.